The 28 T cell receptor beta chains below were found in one sample sequenced in a study of blood T cells in healthy people across ages. Using a J-beta primer mix together with a sample-barcoded 5' primer, a second PCR was run for roughly 6 to 11 cycles. Using its own MiXCR run on the 5' RACE reads, TCRdb lists one record per CDR3 protein. The repertoire holds 650,000 to 1,000,000 distinct CDR3 sequences, with 35% to 40% as singletons. Source material: blood. The source of these receptors is a man between 18 and 29 years old in good health.

There are many counts of this clonotype. V is TRBV20-1 and J is TRBJ2-3, with a tentative D call TRBD1 (5 bases). This CDR3 spans 16 amino acids. The V and J ends lost 3 bases and 0 bases respectively, with 16 bases between them. Germline lookup yields CDR1 DFQATT and CDR2 SNEGSKA (reference sequence). For the CDR3, the DNA is TGCAGTGCTAGGCCCCTGGACACCGAGAGCACAGATACGCAGTATTTT. Translation: CSARPLDTESTDTQYF.

This sequence joins TRBV18 and TRBJ2-7; tentative D call: TRBD2 (5 bases). CDR1 and CDR2 (germline): KGHSH, LQKENI. V lost 3 bases and J 4 bases, leaving 13 bases between the germline ends. CDR3 size: 14 residues. DNA of the CDR3: TGTGCCAGCTCACCGGGGAGTCAGCGATACGAGCAGTACTTC. Its translation: CASSPGSQRYEQYF.

This clonotype appeared a few times. V and J are TRBV12-3 or TRBV12-4 and TRBJ2-1; D is unclear. The CDR3 covers 12 residues. V was pared by 1 base and J by 12 bases, with 10 bases between. The CDR3 loop is CASSLVLSGQFF. The CDR3 nucleotides are TGTGCCAGCAGTTTAGTCCTATCCGGGCAGTTCTTC.

The J gene is TRBJ2-1, the V gene TRBV30; weak D call: TRBD1 (6 bases). CDR3 length: 13 residues. V was trimmed by 5 bases and J by 2 bases, leaving 10 bases between them. Per the germline V gene, CDR1 is GTSNPN and CDR2 is SVGIG (reference sequence). This CDR3 is CAWDRTAYNEQFF. CDR3 nucleotide sequence: TGTGCCTGGGACCGGACAGCCTACAATGAGCAGTTCTTC.

This clonotype showed up just a few times. This chain joins TRBV9 and TRBJ2-3; 11 positions match TRBD1. Unmatched junction bases numbered 8, after V lost 3 bases and J lost 5 bases. This CDR3 region has 16 residues. Looked up from germline, CDR1 is SGDLS and CDR2 is YYNGEE. CDR3: CASSAWTGGFEDTQYF. The CDR3 coding sequence is TGTGCCAGCAGCGCCTGGACAGGGGGCTTCGAAGATACGCAGTATTTT.

The chain couples TRBV7-3 to TRBJ1-1; no clear D. From germline, CDR1 is SGHTA and CDR2 FQGTGA. Trimming left V 5 bases short and J 4 bases short, with 17 bases between. The CDR3 loop spans 15 amino acids. CDR3 region: CASSRTAGESTEAFF. The CDR3 nucleotides are TGTGCCAGCAGCCGTACAGCCGGGGAGAGCACTGAAGCTTTCTTT.

V and J are TRBV12-3 or TRBV12-4 and TRBJ2-1, with a tentative D call TRBD1 (6 bases). Between the trimmed V and J ends, which lost 6 bases and 2 bases, there was a span of 17 bases. The CDR3 runs to 16 residues. In DNA, the CDR3 is TGTGCCAGCAGCTTGATTTGGACAGCTCCCTACAATGAGCAGTTCTTC. It codes for CASSLIWTAPYNEQFF.

The V gene is TRBV30, the J gene TRBJ1-6; D gene ambiguous. This CDR3 has 14 amino acids. Germline assignment: CDR1 GTSNPN and CDR2 SVGIG (reference sequence). The V end lost 2 bases, the J end lost 6 bases, and 11 bases lay between the germline ends. The CDR3: CAWSSGMSNSPLHF. The CDR3, as DNA: TGTGCCTGGAGTTCCGGGATGAGTAATTCACCCCTCCACTTT.

This clonotype turned up a few times. J is TRBJ2-1 and V is TRBV10-3; D gene uncertain. The J call is uncertain, as TRBJ2-7 better fits the DNA end. CDR1 is ENHRY and CDR2 is SYGVKD in the germline V gene. This CDR3 has 12 residues. The CDR3 loop is CGVQSSYNEQYF. The CDR3 DNA sequence: TGTGGAGTACAGAGCTCCTACAATGAGCAGTACTTC.

This sequence joins TRBV5-1 and TRBJ2-7, with D possibly matching TRBD2 (7 bases). Germline V gene data show CDR1 as SGHRS and CDR2 as YFSETQ. The CDR3 totals 13 residues. V lost 3 bases and J 7 bases, leaving 14 bases between the germline ends. DNA of the CDR3: TGCGCCAGCAGCTGGGGGGGCGGCAATGAGCAGTACTTC. Encoded protein: CASSWGGGNEQYF.

This clonotype was seen at least ten times. The rearrangement joins TRBV5-1 to TRBJ1-2; the match to TRBD1 covers 7 bases. With V trimmed by 4 bases and J by 0 bases, 3 bases remained unmatched. CDR1 SGHRS and CDR2 YFSETQ come from the germline V gene. CDR3 size: 14 residues. The CDR3 spells CASSPGQSNYGYTF. CDR3 coding DNA: TGCGCCAGCAGCCCGGGACAGTCTAACTATGGCTACACCTTC.

V and J are TRBV12-3 or TRBV12-4 and TRBJ2-1; 8 nucleotides match TRBD1. This CDR3 is built from 14 residues. The J segment lost 8 bases and the V segment lost 6 bases, leaving 9 bases of the junction unmatched. The CDR3 loop reads CASSRTGRRDEQFF. CDR3 bases: TGTGCCAGCAGCCGGACAGGGCGAAGGGATGAGCAGTTCTTC.

This clonotype occurred many times. The chain carries TRBV7-2 and TRBJ2-3; TRBD2 matches 8 bases. Losses at the gene ends were 5 bases for V and 8 bases for J; bases not matched to a gene: 3. CDR3 length: 12 amino acids. CDR1 SGHTA and CDR2 FQGNSA come from the germline V gene. The CDR3 region has the DNA TGTGCCAGCAGCCCGGGGGGGTGTACGCAGTATTTT. Translated, it gives CASSPGGCTQYF.

V is TRBV7-2 and J is TRBJ2-5, with D maybe TRBD2 (6 bases). Germline V gives CDR1 SGHTA, CDR2 FQGNSA. V was shortened by 3 bases and J by 11 bases, with 22 bases between the two germline ends. This CDR3 is 15 amino acids long. The CDR3 sequence: CTSSLEGTSSYKQYF. CDR3 nucleotides: TGTACCAGCAGCTTGGAGGGAACCTCCTCCTACAAGCAGTACTTC.

This clonotype appeared a few times. V gene TRBV24-1 combines with J gene TRBJ2-7, with 9 bases identical to TRBD1. This CDR3 spans 18 amino acids. Germline-derived CDR1 and CDR2 are KGHDR and SFDVKD. After removal of 7 bases from V and 7 bases from J, the junction contained 22 bases not matched to a gene. The CDR3 reads CATSGDRANSRSYNEQYF. The CDR3 coding sequence is TGTGCCACCAGCGGGGACAGGGCCAACTCTCGCTCCTACAATGAGCAGTACTTC.

Details on this clonotype: A read error may explain this, as a much larger clone is one base away. The V call is TRBV20-1, the J call TRBJ1-4, with D tentatively TRBD1 (6 bases). Germline CDR1 and CDR2: DFQATT and SNEGSKA (reference sequence). The CDR3 is made up of 15 amino acids. The V end was cut by 7 bases, the J end by 7 bases, with 22 bases between. The DNA for the CDR3 is TGCAGTGTAACTCCTACAGGGAAACCCTCTGAAAAACTGTTTTTT. Translated: CSVTPTGKPSEKLFF.

V gene TRBV5-1 combines with J gene TRBJ2-7, with D maybe TRBD1 (6 bases). This CDR3 has 14 amino acids. The germline V gene encodes CDR1 SGHRS and CDR2 YFSETQ. Trimming left V 0 bases short and J 2 bases short, with 9 bases between. The DNA for the CDR3 is TGCGCCAGCAGCTTGGAAGGGGGAACCTACGAGCAGTACTTC. Protein: CASSLEGGTYEQYF.

This clonotype showed up just a few times. This CDR3 reads CASSSWGNTEAFF. The DNA for the CDR3 is TGCGCCAGCAGCTCCTGGGGGAACACTGAAGCTTTCTTT. J is TRBJ1-1 and V is TRBV5-1; no reliable D call. This CDR3 is built from 13 residues. V lost 3 bases, J lost 1 base, and 7 bases lay in between. Germline V gene sequence: CDR1 SGHRS, CDR2 YFSETQ. Full variable domain (missing parts from reference TRBV5-1 and TRBJ1-1): KAGVTQTPRYLIKTRGQQVTLSCSPISGHRSVSWYQQTPGQGLQFLFEYFSETQRNKGNFPGRFSGRQFSNSRSEMNVSTLELGDSALYLCASSSWGNTEAFFGQGTRLTVV.

This chain links TRBV9 with TRBJ2-5; 8 bases fit TRBD2. Looked up from germline, CDR1 is SGDLS and CDR2 is YYNGEE. After removal of 4 bases from V and 2 bases from J, the junction contained 7 bases not matched to a gene. The CDR3 extends over 15 amino acids. As DNA, the CDR3 is TGTGCCAGCAGCTCAGAGCGGGGGATACAAGAGACCCAGTACTTC. This codes for CASSSERGIQETQYF.

In regard to this clonotype: A read error may explain this, as a much larger clone is one base away. This chain links TRBV12-3 or TRBV12-4 with TRBJ1-2; TRBD1 matches 9 bases. Trimming at V came to 3 bases and at J to 7 bases, leaving 9 bases not matched to a gene. The CDR3 has 15 amino acids. The DNA for the CDR3 is TGTGCCAGCAGTTTCCAGCAGGGACAGGGAGTTGGCTACACCTTC. Encoded protein: CASSFQQGQGVGYTF.

The chain is built from TRBV28 and TRBJ2-1, with D possibly being TRBD1 (6 bases). The CDR3 loop spans 16 amino acids. V lost 7 bases and J 4 bases, leaving 20 bases between the germline ends. Germline-derived CDR1 and CDR2 are MDHEN and SYDVKM. In DNA form, the CDR3 reads TGTGCCAGCACTTCCCAGGGGAGCGAGTCATACAATGAGCAGTTCTTC. This encodes CASTSQGSESYNEQFF.

The chain combines TRBV6-2 or TRBV6-3 with TRBJ2-1; D not certain. The CDR3 contains 16 residues. Per germline, CDR1 MNHEY and CDR2 SVGEGT. V dropped 0 bases and J dropped 2 bases, with 11 bases sitting between them. CDR3 in DNA: TGTGCCAGCAGTTACTCACCAGGCTTTACCTACAATGAGCAGTTCTTC. This gives the protein CASSYSPGFTYNEQFF.

This clonotype was picked up a small number of times. This chain uses TRBV6-2 or TRBV6-3 with TRBJ1-1; no clear D gene. The ends were cut back, 2 bases at V and 0 bases at J, with 10 bases in the middle. Germline CDR1 and CDR2: MNHEY and SVGEGT. The CDR3 length is 15 residues. CDR3 DNA sequence: TGTGCCAGCAGTTACCGGGCCGGACTGAACACTGAAGCTTTCTTT. Protein product: CASSYRAGLNTEAFF.

This chain joins TRBV5-5 and TRBJ2-1; a weak D match, TRBD1 (6 bases). The germline gives CDR1 SGHKS, CDR2 YYEKEE (reference sequence). The CDR3 is 13 amino acids. V was trimmed by 5 bases and J by 10 bases, leaving 16 bases between them. This CDR3 is CASRAQGKVEQFF. The CDR3 DNA reads as TGTGCCAGCAGGGCACAGGGAAAGGTCGAGCAGTTCTTC. Based on the CDR3 plus reference TRBV5-5 and TRBJ2-1, the full variable domain is DAGVTQSPTHLIKTRGQQVTLRCSPISGHKSVSWYQQVLGQGPQFIFQYYEKEERGRGNFPDRFSARQFPNYSSELNVNALLLGDSALYLCASRAQGKVEQFFGPGTRLTVL.

The rearrangement links TRBV20-1 to TRBJ2-1, with D uncertain. V was shortened by 1 base and J by 6 bases, with 4 bases between the two germline ends. The CDR3 extends over 11 amino acids. The V gene's germline CDR1 is DFQATT and CDR2 SNEGSKA (reference sequence). The CDR3 protein is CSARVVNEQFF. DNA of the CDR3: TGCAGTGCTAGAGTAGTCAATGAGCAGTTCTTC.

This clonotype was seen a handful of times. This chain connects TRBV15 to TRBJ2-1; possibly TRBD1 for D (6 bases). Germline V gene sequence: CDR1 LNHNV, CDR2 YYDKDF (reference sequence). V shed 5 bases and J shed 0 bases, with 11 bases lying between them. The CDR3 totals 15 residues. The CDR3 coding sequence is TGTGCCACCAGCGAAGACAGGAGCTCCTACAATGAGCAGTTCTTC. It yields the protein CATSEDRSSYNEQFF. Together with reference TRBV15 and TRBJ2-1, the CDR3 gives the full variable domain: DAMVIQNPRYQVTQFGKPVTLSCSQTLNHNVMYWYQQKSSQAPKLLFHYYDKDFNNEADTPDNFQSRRPNTSFCFLDIRSPGLGDTAMYLCATSEDRSSYNEQFFGPGTRLTVL.

Turning to this clonotype: A read error may produce the germline difference seen at one junction end. The rearrangement uses TRBV12-3 or TRBV12-4 and TRBJ2-2, with a weak D call TRBD2 (5 bases). The CDR3 loop spans 14 amino acids. CDR3 nucleotide sequence: TGTGCCAGCAGTTTGGCTTCGAACACCGGGGAGTTGTTTTTT. It yields the protein CASSLASNTGELFF.

The chain has TRBV3-1 and TRBJ2-2; no firm D call. V gave up 6 bases and J gave up 5 bases, with 10 bases separating them. Germline-derived CDR1 and CDR2 are LGHDT and YNNKEL (reference sequence). There are 13 residues in the CDR3. CDR3 amino acids: CASRQEGTGELFF. The CDR3 DNA reads TGTGCCAGCAGGCAGGAAGGAACCGGGGAGCTGTTTTTT.